This T cell receptor beta chain was sequenced in a study of cytomegalovirus exposure and HLA in healthy donors. Overall study findings and caveats: In a later analysis, HLA-associated TCR beta chains were more clonally expanded than equally common others.

The CDR3 spans 14 residues. CDR1 and CDR2 (germline): SGDLS, YYNGEE. The ends were cut back, 1 base at V and 3 bases at J, with 10 bases in the middle. A multiplex PCR was run with 60 Vbeta primers and 13 Jbeta primers. Produced via immunoSEQ multiplex PCR; TCRdb's table is partial and in-frame only. The profile shows around 27,000 clones, about 62% of them singletons. Worth noting for this clone: The antigen remains unidentified.

V is TRBV9 and J is TRBJ1-1, with D possibly TRBD1 on 6 matching bases. What was sequenced was PBMCs. This clonotype originated in a male donor in good health and CMV-seropositive. CDR3 residues: CASSVQGWDTEAFF. The CDR3 bases are TGTGCCAGCAGCGTACAGGGGTGGGACACTGAAGCTTTCTTT.